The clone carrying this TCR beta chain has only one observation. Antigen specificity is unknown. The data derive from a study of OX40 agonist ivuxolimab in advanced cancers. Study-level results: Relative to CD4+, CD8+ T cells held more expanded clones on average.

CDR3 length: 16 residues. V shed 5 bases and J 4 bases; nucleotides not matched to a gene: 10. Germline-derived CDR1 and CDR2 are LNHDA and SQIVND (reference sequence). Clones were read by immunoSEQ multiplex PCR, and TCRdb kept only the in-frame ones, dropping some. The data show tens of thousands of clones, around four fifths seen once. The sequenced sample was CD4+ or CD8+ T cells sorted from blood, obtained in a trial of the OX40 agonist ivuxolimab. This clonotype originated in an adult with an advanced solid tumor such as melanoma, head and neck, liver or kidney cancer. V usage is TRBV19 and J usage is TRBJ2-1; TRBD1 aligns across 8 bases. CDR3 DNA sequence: TGTGCCAGTAGTGACCTCAGGGGGCGAGGGTACAATGAGCAGTTCTTC. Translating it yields CASSDLRGRGYNEQFF.